This T cell receptor beta chain was documented in a study of T cells in Graves' hyperthyroidism and ophthalmopathy. Regarding the study as a whole: Patients with ophthalmopathy were separated from those with stable hyperthyroidism by a 13 V-J model. Blood also showed most of the thyroid clonotypes that were expanded above 0.001.

The ends were cut back, 5 bases at V and 5 bases at J, with 13 bases in the middle. From germline, CDR1 is DFQATT and CDR2 SNEGSKA (reference sequence). This CDR3 is built from 13 residues. The investigators amplified TCR beta CDR3 regions from RNA transcripts. In the first-round RT-PCR of the TCR CDR3, the HTBI primer set was used. TCRdb ran MiXCR on the multiplex PCR reads and lists one entry per CDR3 protein. This table has fewer than 750,000 distinct CDR3 sequences, roughly 15% appearing once. Ten or more counts support this clonotype. Its target is not known. Specimen: blood. The TCR sequence derives from a woman aged 45-65 years with Graves' ophthalmopathy. This chain links TRBV20-1 with TRBJ1-5, with D unclear. The CDR3 DNA sequence: TGCAGTGCTCTCCTACAGTTAGATCAGCCCCAGCATTTT. Translation: CSALLQLDQPQHF.